The source of this TCR beta chain is a study of siplizumab effects on memory and regulatory T cells. Only one count was recorded for this clone. What it recognizes is unknown. Study-wide findings and caveats: Phenotypic classification as naive or memory proved unattainable for roughly 75-96% of proliferating CD4+ or CD8+ clones. Unstimulated subset assignment was obtained for only a minor fraction of alloreactive clones. Memory cells seemed less diverse than naive T cells, which also seemed major contributors to the alloresponse.

Measured with immunoSEQ multiplex PCR; TCRdb has only the in-frame clones, and not every one. There are approximately 48,000 clones in the sample; roughly 92% occur only once, and 15% to 20% lies in the top ten. V gave up 4 bases and J gave up 7 bases; unmatched junction bases: 4. The germline V gene encodes CDR1 MGHRA and CDR2 YSYEKL. This CDR3 is 13 amino acids long. The sequence was obtained from a human donor in good health. The V and J genes are TRBV4-1 and TRBJ2-1, with 7 bases identical to TRBD1. Sequenced sample: CD8+ T cells sorted from blood. CDR3 amino acids: CASSLGTVNEQFF. In nucleotides, the CDR3 is TGCGCCAGCAGCCTCGGGACAGTTAATGAGCAGTTCTTC.